This T cell receptor beta chain was found in a study of blood T cells in healthy people across ages. Then a second PCR, running roughly 6 to 12 cycles, was carried out with a sample-barcoded 5' primer and a J-beta primer mix. TCRdb redid the calling of the 5' RACE reads with MiXCR, one entry per CDR3 protein. Seen here are about 760,000 distinct CDR3 sequences, 56% observed once, and the top ten hold approximately 24%. A word on this clonotype: The antigen is not known.

General study points: No one knew whether donors had CMV, which possibly confounded expanded clonotype changes.

CDR3 length equals 17 residues. Per germline, CDR1 DFQATT and CDR2 SNEGSKA (reference sequence). The TCR sequence derives from a man aged 40-50 years in good health. What was sequenced was blood. The chain links TRBV20-1 to TRBJ2-4; 7 bases map to TRBD2. The last part of the DNA fits TRBJ2-7 better; the J call may be wrong. In DNA form, the CDR3 reads TGCAGTGCTAGAGACCTTCCTCAGACTAGCAGAGGGTACGAGCAGTACTTC. This gives the protein CSARDLPQTSRGYEQYF.